This TCR beta chain appears in the sequencing data of a study of blood T cells in healthy people across ages. Study-level findings and limits: Long-lived donors exceeded aged donors in naive CD4+ cells and diversity. Diversity of TCR beta per million T cells declined in a roughly linear way with age.

The CDR3 loop spans 16 amino acids. Germline CDR1 is MNHNS and CDR2 is SASEGT. Trimming cost V 8 bases and J 2 bases, with 21 bases left between them. Together with a sample-barcoded 5' primer, a J-beta primer mix was included in a second PCR lasting roughly 6 to 12 cycles. MiXCR, run by TCRdb on the 5' RACE reads, gives a single entry per CDR3 protein. In the table there are about 940,000 distinct CDR3 sequences, approximately 49% of which are singletons. In the case of this clonotype: The antigen remains undetermined.

This sequence originates from a man in his thirties or forties in good health. V usage is TRBV6-1 and J usage is TRBJ2-5, with D perhaps TRBD2 (5 bases). The specimen sequenced was blood. CDR3 protein: CASLSDYSAVQETQYF. The DNA for the CDR3 is TGTGCCAGCCTATCCGACTACAGTGCGGTTCAAGAGACCCAGTACTTC.